These 28 T cell receptor beta chains were all obtained from the same sample, sequenced in a study of T cells in Graves' hyperthyroidism and ophthalmopathy. Regions amplified from RNA transcripts were the TCR beta CDR3 regions. When the TCR CDR3 underwent first-round RT-PCR, the HTBI primer set was used. Each CDR3 protein gets one entry after TCRdb re-called the multiplex PCR reads with MiXCR. This table holds about 250,000 distinct CDR3 sequences, 22% found once. Specimen: blood. Receptors originate from a man aged 30 to 39 with Graves' ophthalmopathy.

This clonotype showed up many times. V usage is TRBV28 and J usage is TRBJ1-2; 7 bases line up with TRBD1. The CDR3 contains 17 residues. CDR1 and CDR2 from the germline V gene are MDHEN and SYDVKM. The trim removed 5 bases at V and 6 bases at J, leaving 18 bases unmatched. Written as DNA, the CDR3 is TGTGCCAGCAGTCTCGAAAGACAGGGCGGGTCCCGTGATGGCTACACCTTC. It codes for CASSLERQGGSRDGYTF.

This chain links TRBV11-1 with TRBJ2-3; D is perhaps TRBD2 (5 bases). The CDR3 is 15 amino acids. From germline, CDR1 is SGHAT and CDR2 FQDESV (reference sequence). V lost 3 bases to trimming and J lost 0 bases, with 10 bases between them. The CDR3 coding sequence is TGTGCCAGCAGCTTCGACCTAGCAAGCACAGATACGCAGTATTTT. Translation gives CASSFDLASTDTQYF.

This clonotype was found many times. The chain links TRBV3-1 to TRBJ2-1; 10 nucleotides match TRBD2. With 4 bases clipped from V and 4 bases from J, the junction kept 7 bases outside the gene matches. CDR3 length equals 16 residues. Germline V lookup: CDR1 LGHDT, CDR2 YNNKEL (reference sequence). DNA of the CDR3: TGTGCCAGCAGCCCTCGGGAAGCGGGAGGGTACAATGAGCAGTTCTTC. Amino acids: CASSPREAGGYNEQFF.

This clonotype was found many times. The rearrangement uses TRBV2 and TRBJ2-5; D ambiguous. Trimming stripped 1 base from V and 4 bases from J, with 4 bases between. CDR1 SNHLY and CDR2 FYNNEI come from the germline V gene. This CDR3 is 12 amino acids long. CDR3 nucleotide sequence: TGTGCCAGCAGTGAAGTCCTAGAGACCCAGTACTTC. It codes for CASSEVLETQYF.

This clonotype came up a few times. The rearrangement joins TRBV6-2 or TRBV6-3 to TRBJ1-4, with TRBD1 matching 7 bases. This CDR3 contains 11 residues. CDR1 MNHEY and CDR2 SVGEGT come from the germline V gene. The trim removed 7 bases at V and 10 bases at J, leaving 3 bases unmatched. The CDR3 spells CASTSGGKLFF. CDR3 bases: TGTGCCAGCACCTCAGGGGGAAAACTGTTTTTT.

The V and J genes are TRBV5-1 and TRBJ2-1; D may be TRBD1 or TRBD2 (5 bases each). Germline CDR1 and CDR2: SGHRS and YFSETQ. With 4 bases removed from V and 5 bases from J, the gap between germline ends came to 22 bases. CDR3 length: 17 residues. The CDR3: CASSAVTGTHKNNEQFF. In DNA form, the CDR3 reads TGCGCCAGCAGCGCGGTAACCGGGACCCACAAGAACAATGAGCAGTTCTTC.

This clonotype was seen a handful of times. The chain joins TRBV2 to TRBJ1-5; D is perhaps TRBD1 (6 bases). The V gene's germline CDR1 is SNHLY and CDR2 FYNNEI. Trimming left V 6 bases short and J 4 bases short, with 16 bases between. CDR3 size: 15 residues. The CDR3 here is CASRRGGGLNQPQHF. The CDR3 coding sequence is TGTGCCAGCAGGCGTGGGGGGGGCCTTAATCAGCCCCAGCATTTT.

This clonotype was counted only a few times. V is TRBV6-2 or TRBV6-3 and J is TRBJ1-3; 8 bases match TRBD1. The length of the CDR3 is 15 residues. CDR1 and CDR2 (germline): MNHEY, SVGEGT. V was pared by 6 bases and J by 0 bases, with 4 bases of the junction left unmatched. The CDR3 DNA reads TGTGCCAGCAGCACCGACAGGGGCTCTGGAAACACCATATATTTT. Protein: CASSTDRGSGNTIYF.

There are many counts of this clonotype. This chain joins TRBV6-1 and TRBJ2-7; possibly TRBD2 for D (5 bases). The CDR3 is 11 residues long. Germline-derived CDR1 and CDR2 are MNHNS and SASEGT. The V gene lost 8 bases and the J gene lost 3 bases, with 8 bases spanning the gap. This CDR3 is CASGLYYEQYF. The CDR3 DNA follows: TGTGCCAGCGGACTCTACTACGAGCAGTACTTC.

This chain uses TRBV20-1 with TRBJ2-3; possibly TRBD1 for D (5 bases). With 0 bases removed from V and 4 bases from J, the gap between germline ends came to 8 bases. The V gene's germline CDR1 is DFQATT and CDR2 SNEGSKA (reference sequence). CDR3 length equals 13 residues. This chain's CDR3 is CSAREQAPDTQYF. In nucleotides, the CDR3 is TGCAGTGCTAGAGAACAGGCCCCAGATACGCAGTATTTT.

This clonotype has ten or more counts. This chain connects TRBV5-1 to TRBJ2-7; 9 bases match TRBD1. Germline V gene lookup returns CDR1 SGHRS and CDR2 YFSETQ. The trim removed 5 bases at V and 0 bases at J, leaving 6 bases unmatched. The CDR3 runs 15 residues. The CDR3 DNA sequence: TGCGCCAGCAGATTTACAGGGGGCAGCTCCTACGAGCAGTACTTC. This codes for CASRFTGGSSYEQYF.

The chain employs TRBV7-9 and TRBJ1-1, with no clear D. The V gene's germline CDR1 is SEHNR and CDR2 FQNEAQ (reference sequence). Trimming removed 5 bases at V and 0 bases at J, with 10 bases between. This CDR3 is 14 amino acids long. The CDR3 loop is CASSKVGMNTEAFF. CDR3 DNA: TGTGCCAGCAGCAAGGTTGGGATGAACACTGAAGCTTTCTTT.

This clonotype was detected only a few times. The chain uses TRBV20-1 and TRBJ2-7; weak D call: TRBD1 (6 bases). Trimming cost V 1 base and J 1 base, with 8 bases left between them. Germline V gives CDR1 DFQATT, CDR2 SNEGSKA (reference sequence). The CDR3 length is 13 residues. The CDR3 sequence is CSARGTVSYEQYF. CDR3 DNA sequence: TGCAGTGCTAGAGGGACAGTATCCTACGAGCAGTACTTC.

Remarks on this clonotype: This may be a read error, as it is one base from a much larger clone. DNA for the CDR3: TGCAGTGCTAGAGATTCCGGATATCAAAGGGGAGATACGCAGCATTTT. Its protein is CSARDSGYQRGDTQHF. The rearrangement uses TRBV20-1 and TRBJ2-3, with D tentatively TRBD1 (5 bases). The end of the DNA aligns better with TRBJ1-5, so the J call may be wrong. Germline V gene sequence: CDR1 DFQATT, CDR2 SNEGSKA (reference sequence). CDR3 length: 16 residues.

This clonotype appeared many times. V is TRBV11-3 and J is TRBJ2-1; D not certain. Trimming removed 0 bases from V and 15 bases from J, with 12 bases in between. The CDR3 extends over 12 amino acids. The germline gives CDR1 SGHNT, CDR2 YENEEA. The CDR3 protein is CASSLDRPSLFF. CDR3 nucleotide sequence: TGTGCCAGCAGCTTAGATAGGCCTAGTTTGTTCTTC.

This clonotype has just a few counts. This chain joins TRBV12-3 or TRBV12-4 and TRBJ2-1, with D unresolved. The V and J ends lost 3 bases and 4 bases respectively, with 16 bases between them. This CDR3 contains 16 residues. CDR3 coding DNA: TGTGCCAGCAGTTTGAGTAGCCCCAAGAAATACAATGAGCAGTTCTTC. Protein product: CASSLSSPKKYNEQFF.

This clonotype was seen many times. The CDR3 here is CSAREGQGTHEQFF. DNA of the CDR3: TGCAGTGCTAGAGAGGGACAGGGGACACATGAGCAGTTCTTC. The chain employs TRBV20-1 and TRBJ2-1; 10 bases line up with TRBD1. Germline CDR1 reads DFQATT; CDR2 reads SNEGSKA (reference sequence). Germline trimming cut 0 bases from V and 8 bases from J; bases unmatched to any gene: 4. This CDR3 contains 14 residues.

This chain connects TRBV6-5 to TRBJ2-5; D is possibly TRBD2 (5 bases). The V end lost 0 bases, the J end lost 5 bases, and 13 bases lay between the germline ends. This CDR3 comprises 15 residues. Germline values: CDR1 MNHEY, CDR2 SVGAGI. The CDR3 sequence is CASSYSFEGGETQYF. CDR3 bases: TGTGCCAGCAGTTACTCATTTGAGGGTGGGGAGACCCAGTACTTC.

With respect to this clonotype: The junction departs from germline at one end; a sequencing error may be responsible. V usage is TRBV29-1 and J usage is TRBJ2-7, with D tentatively TRBD2 (5 bases). CDR1 SQVTM and CDR2 ANQGSEA come from the germline V gene. The CDR3 extends over 13 amino acids. The CDR3 protein is CSVQTGTSYVQYF. The CDR3, as DNA: TGCAGCGTTCAGACGGGAACTTCCTACGTGCAGTACTTC.

This clonotype was seen many times. The CDR3 loop reads CSVRPDGGANTEAFF. DNA for the CDR3: TGCAGCGTTCGGCCCGATGGGGGAGCTAACACTGAAGCTTTCTTT. This chain connects TRBV29-1 to TRBJ1-1, with a tentative D call TRBD1 (5 bases). V was trimmed by 5 bases and J by 2 bases, leaving 18 bases between them. The length of the CDR3 is 15 residues. CDR1 is SQVTM, CDR2 ANQGSEA, per germline.

Only a few counts were recorded for this clonotype. This chain joins TRBV20-1 and TRBJ1-1, with D perhaps TRBD1 (6 bases). The CDR3 has 13 amino acids. Germline V CDR1 and CDR2: DFQATT, SNEGSKA (reference sequence). The ends were cut back, 2 bases at V and 4 bases at J, with 11 bases in the middle. The CDR3 nucleotides read TGCAGTGCTAGAACAGGGTTTAGCACTGAAGCTTTCTTT. Amino acid sequence: CSARTGFSTEAFF.

The chain employs TRBV5-1 and TRBJ1-1; tentative D call: TRBD1 (5 bases). Per germline, CDR1 SGHRS and CDR2 YFSETQ. The V end was cut by 6 bases, the J end by 4 bases, with 16 bases between. There are 14 residues in the CDR3. DNA of the CDR3: TGCGCCAGCACCGAGGGGCAGGGAGGCACTGAAGCTTTCTTT. Protein sequence: CASTEGQGGTEAFF.

The chain employs TRBV12-5 and TRBJ2-5, with TRBD1 identical over 12 bases. From germline, CDR1 is LGHNT and CDR2 FRNRAP. The CDR3 runs to 17 residues. Trimming removed 2 bases from V and 4 bases from J; junction bases left unmatched: 8. DNA for the CDR3: TGTGCTAGTGGTTTGCCGACGGGGGACAGGGGGCGAGAGACCCAGTACTTC. This gives the protein CASGLPTGDRGRETQYF.

The table lists this clonotype with a few counts. This chain connects TRBV20-1 to TRBJ2-1; 12 positions agree with TRBD2. The CDR3 contains 18 residues. Germline CDR1 is DFQATT and CDR2 is SNEGSKA (reference sequence). J was trimmed by 3 bases and V by 0 bases; bases with no gene match: 9. CDR3 sequence: CSARDQGTSGHNYNEQFF. DNA of the CDR3: TGCAGTGCTAGAGATCAAGGGACTAGCGGGCACAACTACAATGAGCAGTTCTTC.

There are many counts of this clonotype. The genes are TRBV20-1 and TRBJ2-3; 7 bases line up with TRBD2. V dropped 2 bases and J dropped 1; count of bases not matched to a gene: 6. The length of the CDR3 is 15 residues. Germline CDR1 reads DFQATT; CDR2 reads SNEGSKA (reference sequence). The CDR3 DNA reads as TGCAGTGCTAGAAGTGGGGAGGGCGGCACAGATACGCAGTATTTT. Protein: CSARSGEGGTDTQYF.

This clonotype was seen only a few times. J is TRBJ2-1 and V is TRBV4-2, with a possible D match to TRBD2 (6 bases). Germline V lookup: CDR1 LGHNA, CDR2 YNFKEQ. The CDR3 is 17 amino acids. Trimming pared 2 bases from V and 4 bases from J, leaving 18 bases between. CDR3 protein: CASSQHLAGGLYNEQFF. The CDR3, as DNA: TGTGCCAGCAGCCAACACCTAGCCGGAGGACTATACAATGAGCAGTTCTTC.

This chain links TRBV5-1 with TRBJ2-7, with D perhaps TRBD2 (5 bases). CDR1 is SGHRS, CDR2 YFSETQ, per germline. Deletions cut 0 bases from V and 0 bases from J, with 10 bases between. This CDR3 is 15 amino acids long. CDR3 nucleotides: TGCGCCAGCAGCTTGGTTGGGAGCCGCTCCTACGAGCAGTACTTC. This sequence encodes CASSLVGSRSYEQYF. The whole variable domain, remainder taken from reference TRBV5-1 and TRBJ2-7, is KAGVTQTPRYLIKTRGQQVTLSCSPISGHRSVSWYQQTPGQGLQFLFEYFSETQRNKGNFPGRFSGRQFSNSRSEMNVSTLELGDSALYLCASSLVGSRSYEQYFGPGTRLTVT.

There are a few counts of this clonotype. This chain connects TRBV6-1 to TRBJ2-7; 7 bases match TRBD1. The V segment lost 5 bases and the J segment 3 bases; nucleotides outside the gene matches: 7. There are 14 residues in the CDR3. CDR1 MNHNS and CDR2 SASEGT come from the germline V gene. For the CDR3, the DNA is TGTGCCAGCAGTCAAGACAGGGTACACTACGAGCAGTACTTC. Residues: CASSQDRVHYEQYF.